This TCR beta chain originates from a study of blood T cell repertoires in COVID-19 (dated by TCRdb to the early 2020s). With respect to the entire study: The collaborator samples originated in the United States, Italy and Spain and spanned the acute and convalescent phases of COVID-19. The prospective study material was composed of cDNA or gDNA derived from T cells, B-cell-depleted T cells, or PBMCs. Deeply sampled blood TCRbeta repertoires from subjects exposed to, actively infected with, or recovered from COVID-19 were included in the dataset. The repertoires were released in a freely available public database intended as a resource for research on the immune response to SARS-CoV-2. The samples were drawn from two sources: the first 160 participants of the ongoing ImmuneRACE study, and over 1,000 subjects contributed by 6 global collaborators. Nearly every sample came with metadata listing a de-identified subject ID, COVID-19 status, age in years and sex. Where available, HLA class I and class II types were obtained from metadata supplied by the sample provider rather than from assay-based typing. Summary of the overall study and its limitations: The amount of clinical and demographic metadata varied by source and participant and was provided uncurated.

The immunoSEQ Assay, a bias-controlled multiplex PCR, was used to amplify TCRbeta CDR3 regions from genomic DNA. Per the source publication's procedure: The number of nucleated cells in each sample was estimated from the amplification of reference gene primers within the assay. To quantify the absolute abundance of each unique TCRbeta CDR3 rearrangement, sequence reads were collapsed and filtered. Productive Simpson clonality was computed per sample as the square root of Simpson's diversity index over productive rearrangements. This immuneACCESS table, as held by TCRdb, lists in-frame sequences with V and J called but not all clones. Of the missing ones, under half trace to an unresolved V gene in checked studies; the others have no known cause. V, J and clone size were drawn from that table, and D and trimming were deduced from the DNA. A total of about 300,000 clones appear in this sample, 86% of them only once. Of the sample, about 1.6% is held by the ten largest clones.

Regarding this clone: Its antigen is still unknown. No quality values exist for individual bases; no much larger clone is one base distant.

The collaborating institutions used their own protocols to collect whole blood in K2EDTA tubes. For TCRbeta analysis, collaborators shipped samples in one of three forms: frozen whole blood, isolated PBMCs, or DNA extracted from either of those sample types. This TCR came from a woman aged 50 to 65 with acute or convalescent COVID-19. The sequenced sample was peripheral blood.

In nucleotide form, the sequence is TGTGCCAGCAGTGATATTCATTTAGCGGGAGTCCCCGTAGATACGCAGTATTTT. This sequence encodes CASSDIHLAGVPVDTQYF. The chain was built from TRBV2 and TRBJ2-3, with 9 bases aligning to TRBD2. CDR1 is given as SNHLY and CDR2 as FYNNEI, both from the germline V gene. Trimming leaves V shorter by 3 bases and J shorter by 5 bases, with the junction holding 15 bases beyond the gene matches. Reading from cysteine to phenylalanine, the CDR3 counts 18 amino acids. This entry keeps only the CDR3 DNA: 54 bases, framed from base 1.